Included here is one T cell receptor (beta chain) sequence, with context. With a much larger clone just one base away, this may be a read error. The data stem from a study of blood T cells in healthy people across ages. Extracted total RNA amounted to at least 5 micrograms for each sample. The CDR3 is 11 amino acids. Germline CDR1 reads SQVTM; CDR2 reads ANQGSEA. Combining a sample-barcoded 5' primer with a J-beta primer mix, a second PCR ran for about 6 to 11 cycles. TCRdb redid the calling of the 5' RACE reads with MiXCR, one entry per CDR3 protein. The sample has some 1.1 million distinct CDR3 sequences; approximately 38% are singletons.

The origin of this receptor is a man between 18 and 35 years old in good health. Input material: blood. The rearrangement links TRBV29-1 to TRBJ1-1; D gene uncertain. Here the CDR3 reads CSVERNAEAFF. Written as DNA, the CDR3 is TGCAGCGTTGAAAGGAACGCTGAAGCTTTCTTT.